This TCR beta chain was captured in a study of cytomegalovirus exposure and HLA in healthy donors (dated by TCRdb to 2016 to 2017). A note on the overall study: According to a later analysis, the roughly 120 validation repertoires were produced on the same platform as the roughly 720 repertoires of the first cohort. The aim of the study was to test whether cataloging public T cell receptors could identify signatures of past pathogen exposure. A separate validation cohort of 100 to 150 different subjects was used in addition to the roughly 620-subject first cohort. To predict cytomegalovirus infection status, the study combined high-throughput TCR immunosequencing, statistical association of individual TCRs with disease status, and machine learning.

The donors were included in the validation cohort of some 120 subjects, a group kept apart from the roughly 700-subject first cohort. On this clone: Its recognized antigen is unknown. Per-base quality was not reported, and no clone a single base away is much larger than it.

Germline trimming amounts to 7 bases on V and 2 bases on J, with 10 as the count of junction bases outside the gene matches. Taken from the germline V gene (reference sequence), the CDR1 and CDR2 loops are MNHEY and SMNVEV. The CDR3 has 16 amino acids, counting the end cysteine and phenylalanine. CDR3 DNA is the only sequence kept; it has 48 bases, read in frame from the first base. Results and caveats for the whole study, not just this receptor: Subsequent analysis determined that TCRs grouped into clusters in the first cohort also showed a tendency toward co-occurrence across the 120 or so validation repertoires, and 94% of cluster scores exceeded 0. The study gave a list of over 150 TCR beta chains associated with cytomegalovirus. It was suggested by the authors that the approach could potentially be generalized to other disease states and immunological phenotypes. Most TCR sequences were seen in very few donors, while some public TCRs were found in many individuals. In vitro tests confirmed that a few of the cytomegalovirus-associated TCR beta chains recognize cytomegalovirus antigens. Cytomegalovirus status was reported to be diagnosed by the classifier with high specificity and sensitivity in both the original and validation cohorts. All 120 or so repertoires were used to score co-occurrence in the validation cohort in a later analysis, because that analysis had no HLA typing for the cohort.

Libraries were prepared through the immunoSEQ multiplex PCR assay. Turning to the authors' computational methods: A statistical classification framework was built for diagnosing cytomegalovirus status from the catalog of TCR beta chain sequences. TCRdb's version of the immuneACCESS table is confined to in-frame rearrangements and falls short of the full clone set. An unresolved V gene accounts for under half of the shortfall where checked; the remainder is of unknown origin. The V and J calls and clone size are taken from that table; D and trimming were inferred from the DNA. The sample yields 250,000 to 400,000 clones; around 90% were counted once. Over 1% of the sample is held by the ten biggest clonotypes.

The sequence derives from a woman aged 25 to 45 in good health and CMV-seropositive. Sequenced sample: PBMCs. The V and J segments used are TRBV27 and TRBJ1-5; the central 8 bases match TRBD1. CDR3 sequence: CASTSKDRGGNQPQHF. Read as DNA, the sequence is TGTGCCAGCACCTCTAAAGACAGGGGAGGCAATCAGCCCCAGCATTTT.